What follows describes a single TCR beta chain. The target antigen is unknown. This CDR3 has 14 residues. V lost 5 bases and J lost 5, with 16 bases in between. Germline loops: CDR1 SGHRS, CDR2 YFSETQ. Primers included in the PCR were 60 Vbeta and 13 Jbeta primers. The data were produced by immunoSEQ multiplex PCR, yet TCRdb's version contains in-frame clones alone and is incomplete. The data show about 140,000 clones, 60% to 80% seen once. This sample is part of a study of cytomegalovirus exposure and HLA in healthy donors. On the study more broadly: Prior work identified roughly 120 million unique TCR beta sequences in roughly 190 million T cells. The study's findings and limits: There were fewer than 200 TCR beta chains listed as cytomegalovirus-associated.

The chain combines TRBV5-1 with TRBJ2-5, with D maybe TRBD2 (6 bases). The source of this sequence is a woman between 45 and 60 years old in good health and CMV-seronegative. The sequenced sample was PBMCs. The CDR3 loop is CASSASTGVETQYF. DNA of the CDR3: TGCGCCAGCAGTGCCTCAACGGGGGTGGAGACCCAGTACTTC.